The clone carrying this TCR beta chain was counted once. Antigen: not known. Multiplex PCR with BIOMED2 TRB-A/B primer pools amplified TRB rearrangements. Using its own MiXCR run on the multiplex PCR reads, TCRdb lists one record per CDR3 protein. This table has around 6,500 distinct CDR3 sequences, 25% to 40% appearing once. The data were taken from a study of T and B cells in COVID-19 patients. Study observations and caveats: Blood from mildly ill patients while symptomatic, and early samples from severe cases, were scarce.

Blood genomic DNA input for TRB amplification was 250-500 ng. After removal of 3 bases from V and 4 bases from J, the junction contained 9 bases not matched to a gene. CDR1 and CDR2 from the germline V gene are LNHDA and SQIVND (reference sequence). The CDR3 is made up of 18 amino acids. The sample was blood. The chain combines TRBV19 with TRBJ2-6; 10 bases map to TRBD2. The source of this sequence is a human donor with active COVID-19. As DNA, the CDR3 is TGTGCCAGTAGTATCCGGCTAGCGGGAGTCTCGGGGGCCAACGTCCTGACTTTC. Translated: CASSIRLAGVSGANVLTF.